This paragraph covers one TCR beta chain sequence. The junction does not match germline at one end; this may be a read error. The data derive from a study of blood T cell repertoires in COVID-19. Study context: PBMCs, B-cell-depleted T cells, or T cells were the source of the cDNA or gDNA that made up the material.

Germline V CDR1 and CDR2: SGDLS, YYNGEE. The CDR3 covers 14 residues. Those enrolled, adults aged roughly 18 to 90 years, came from under 25 US areas. The study assigned cohorts using participant-reported clinical history. Per the original methods: How many nucleated cells were present was estimated from reference gene primer amplification. Profiled with immunoSEQ multiplex PCR; TCRdb holds only in-frame clones, not every one. That table is the source of V, J and clone size, and D and trimming were worked out from the DNA. The table records roughly 200,000 clones, around 85% of them present only once.

Sequenced sample: PBMCs or T cells enriched from blood (not recorded which). The chain combines TRBV9 with TRBJ2-1; D is possibly TRBD1 (6 bases). This receptor was taken from a man aged 35-49 years who had recovered from COVID-19. The CDR3 region has the DNA TGTGCCAGCAGCGCTAGGAGTGGGGACAACGAGCAGTTCTTC. Translating gives CASSARSGDNEQFF.